Presented here are 17 T cell receptor beta chains from one specimen sequenced in a study of T-cell reconstitution after alpha-beta-depleted transplantation in children. Unique molecular identifiers were incorporated during preparation of the TCRbeta library. TCRdb passed the PCR reads through MiXCR, listing each CDR3 protein once. The top ten hold 0.75% to 0.85% of the sample, which has hundreds of thousands of distinct CDR3 sequences, under 15% seen once. Sequencing was performed on PBMCs, taken before TCRalphabeta/CD19-depleted stem cell transplant. Receptors were obtained from a girl aged 2-15 years with congenital amegakaryocytic thrombocytopenia, due to receive a stem cell transplant.

This clonotype occurred a few times. The chain carries TRBV20-1 and TRBJ2-7; D is tentatively TRBD1 or TRBD2 (5 bases each). The CDR3 runs 13 residues. V was pared by 5 bases and J by 2 bases, with 13 bases between. In germline, CDR1 is DFQATT, CDR2 SNEGSKA (reference sequence). In nucleotides, the CDR3 is TGCAGTGCTGAAGGGGACGGAGCCTACGAGCAGTACTTC. Residues: CSAEGDGAYEQYF.

This clonotype has only a few counts. The chain has TRBV20-1 and TRBJ2-3, with 10 bases identical to TRBD2. The CDR3 loop spans 16 amino acids. Germline V gene data show CDR1 as DFQATT and CDR2 as SNEGSKA (reference sequence). With 2 bases clipped from V and 7 bases from J, the junction kept 12 bases outside the gene matches. The CDR3 DNA reads as TGCAGTGCTAGACACCCTATAGCGGGAGGAGAATATACGCAGTATTTT. It translates to CSARHPIAGGEYTQYF.

This clonotype was seen at least ten times. The chain employs TRBV6-4 and TRBJ2-3, with 9 bases aligning to TRBD1. The CDR3 is made up of 15 amino acids. After removal of 4 bases from V and 4 bases from J, the junction contained 6 bases not matched to a gene. Germline V gives CDR1 MRHNA, CDR2 SNTAGT. CDR3 residues: CASSARTGGADTQYF. DNA of the CDR3: TGTGCCAGCAGTGCCCGTACAGGGGGCGCAGATACGCAGTATTTT.

The CDR3 DNA follows: TGTGCCAGCAGTCCGAAGGGGATAACTGGCCAAGAGACCCAGTACTTC. Amino acids: CASSPKGITGQETQYF. V is TRBV12-3 or TRBV12-4 and J is TRBJ2-5, with D possibly being TRBD1 (5 bases). The ends were cut back, 5 bases at V and 1 base at J, with 17 bases in the middle. CDR3 size: 16 residues.

This clonotype has a count of ten or more. V usage is TRBV10-3 and J usage is TRBJ1-5; possibly TRBD1 for D (6 bases). V was cut by 2 bases and J by 0 bases, with 17 bases left in between. The V gene's germline CDR1 is ENHRY and CDR2 SYGVKD. The CDR3 is 18 amino acids. The CDR3 loop is CAISEGGHQAYSNQPQHF. CDR3 coding DNA: TGTGCCATCAGTGAGGGGGGCCACCAAGCTTATAGCAATCAGCCCCAGCATTTT.

In its sample, this clonotype was seen many times. The chain carries TRBV28 and TRBJ2-7; no definite D call. Germline V gene data show CDR1 as MDHEN and CDR2 as SYDVKM. Trimming removed 7 bases at V and 4 bases at J, with 17 bases between. This CDR3 region has 14 residues. The CDR3 region is CASTSMVADYEQYF. As DNA, the CDR3 is TGTGCCAGCACCTCTATGGTAGCTGATTACGAGCAGTACTTC.

This clonotype was picked up many times. The chain recombines TRBV27 with TRBJ2-7, with D perhaps TRBD2 (6 bases). The CDR3 spans 15 residues. The ends were cut back, 6 bases at V and 4 bases at J, with 19 bases in the middle. Germline V gives CDR1 MNHEY, CDR2 SMNVEV (reference sequence). The CDR3 DNA sequence: TGTGCCAGCAGCCCCCCGGGACTGTTAAGATACGAGCAGTACTTC. Translation gives CASSPPGLLRYEQYF.

This clonotype appeared many times. The chain is built from TRBV11-2 and TRBJ1-1; D remains ambiguous. Germline loops: CDR1 SGHAT, CDR2 FQNNGV. V shed 3 bases and J shed 1 base, with 6 bases lying between them. The CDR3 is 13 residues long. CDR3: CASSFYKNTEAFF. The DNA for the CDR3 is TGTGCCAGCAGCTTCTACAAGAACACTGAAGCTTTCTTT.

Ten or more counts support this clonotype. This chain joins TRBV29-1 and TRBJ2-3; D gene uncertain. This CDR3 contains 13 residues. The V gene's germline CDR1 is SQVTM and CDR2 ANQGSEA. Trimming removed 2 bases from V and 0 bases from J, with 6 bases in between. The CDR3: CSVERSSTDTQYF. The CDR3 DNA reads as TGCAGCGTTGAACGTTCTAGCACAGATACGCAGTATTTT.

This clonotype was picked up a small number of times. The J gene is TRBJ2-4, the V gene TRBV4-1; 7 nucleotides agree with TRBD2. The CDR3 extends over 19 amino acids. With 1 base clipped from V and 11 bases from J, the junction kept 23 bases outside the gene matches. Germline-derived CDR1 and CDR2 are MGHRA and YSYEKL. The CDR3 DNA is TGCGCCAGCAGCCAAGTGGCGGGAGAGTTCCAGCTTACACTCGCCCTTCAGTACTTC. Encoded protein: CASSQVAGEFQLTLALQYF.

With respect to this clonotype: One end of the junction varies from germline; a read error may be responsible. The V call is TRBV12-5, the J call TRBJ2-7, with D possibly matching TRBD1 (5 bases). CDR3 length equals 17 residues. Germline V gene data show CDR1 as LGHNT and CDR2 as FRNRAP. CDR3 residues: CGSGLVPYLGDSYEQYF. DNA of the CDR3: TGTGGTAGTGGTTTGGTACCGTACTTAGGGGACTCCTACGAGCAGTACTTC.

The chain carries TRBV2 and TRBJ2-1; TRBD2 agrees at 7 bases. Germline V lookup: CDR1 SNHLY, CDR2 FYNNEI. The CDR3 loop spans 14 amino acids. After removal of 7 bases from V and 7 bases from J, the junction contained 10 bases not matched to a gene. This CDR3 reads CASMIAGLRNEQFF. The CDR3 region has the DNA TGTGCCAGCATGATAGCGGGTCTTCGTAATGAGCAGTTCTTC.

There are many counts of this clonotype. The chain employs TRBV10-3 and TRBJ2-1; D not certain. Trimming cost V 9 bases and J 0 bases, with 9 bases left between them. Germline CDR1 is ENHRY and CDR2 is SYGVKD. The CDR3 has 13 amino acids. In DNA, the CDR3 is TGTGCCATTGGCCTCGACTCCTACAATGAGCAGTTCTTC. Amino acid sequence: CAIGLDSYNEQFF.

The chain joins TRBV19 to TRBJ2-5, with D possibly TRBD2 on 6 matching bases. Germline CDR1 and CDR2: LNHDA and SQIVND (reference sequence). V was pared by 9 bases and J by 2 bases, with 16 bases between. The CDR3 is made up of 14 amino acids. The CDR3 coding sequence is TGTGCCAGGGAGGGACGCCCGAAACAAGAGACCCAGTACTTC. Amino acid sequence: CAREGRPKQETQYF.

The chain employs TRBV2 and TRBJ2-3, with TRBD2 matching over 10 bases. The CDR3 loop spans 16 amino acids. The junction had 11 bases not matched to a gene; V was cut back by 8 bases and J by 3 bases. Germline lookup yields CDR1 SNHLY and CDR2 FYNNEI. The CDR3 region has the DNA TGTGCCAGCGGCCTTAGCGGGAGGTGGGGAACAGATACGCAGTATTTT. Translated, it gives CASGLSGRWGTDTQYF.

The rearrangement uses TRBV15 and TRBJ2-3; D not resolved. Trimming left V 3 bases short and J 6 bases short, with 19 bases between. The CDR3 is 16 residues long. The germline gives CDR1 LNHNV, CDR2 YYDKDF (reference sequence). CDR3 sequence (DNA): TGTGCCACCAGCAGGGGTTCCTGGGATCTGGCGGATACGCAGTATTTT. Translated, it gives CATSRGSWDLADTQYF.

This clonotype has more than one count but fewer than ten. The chain joins TRBV9 to TRBJ2-5; possible D gene TRBD2, 5 bases. CDR1 SGDLS and CDR2 YYNGEE come from the germline V gene. The CDR3 runs to 15 residues. V lost 0 bases and J lost 0, with 9 bases in between. CDR3 nucleotide sequence: TGTGCCAGCAGCGTAGGGTTAGCGAACCAAGAGACCCAGTACTTC. Translation gives CASSVGLANQETQYF.